What follows is one T cell receptor beta chain and its context. Its antigen is still unknown. This sample stems from a study of CD8+ T cells in alopecia areata. The sequencing template was cDNA reverse transcribed from extracted RNA. Clones were read by immunoSEQ multiplex PCR, and TCRdb kept only the in-frame ones, dropping some. Among about 200,000 clones listed, about three fifths were seen once. Specified treatment: oral pan-JAK inhibitor, 5-10 mg twice daily. The germline CDR1 and CDR2 sequences are SNHLY and FYNNEI. The CDR3 loop spans 15 amino acids. The V and J ends lost 5 bases and 0 bases respectively, with 11 bases between them. Study conclusions and caveats: Scalp samples also yield sequences from resident alphabeta T cells of normal skin. Researchers report lesional scalp, most notably alopecia totalis/universalis, outstripped normal scalp in clonality.

The rearrangement uses TRBV2 and TRBJ2-1; D gene uncertain. The receptor comes from a human donor with alopecia areata. The input for sequencing was CD4+ T cells sorted from blood, taken at week 4, from a patient treated with tofacitinib. CDR3 loop: CASSTGESSYNEQFF. The CDR3 bases are TGTGCCAGCAGTACTGGCGAGAGCTCCTACAATGAGCAGTTCTTC.